This TCR beta chain was recorded in a study of T-cell memory formation after mild COVID-19. For the study at large: Across donors, TCR clusters were largely donor specific. General study findings and limits: Proof of SARS-CoV-2 specificity was absent for the second-wave clones that crested on day 37.

Via MiXCR, TCRdb re-called the 5' RACE reads, giving one row per CDR3 protein. The table lists some 600,000 distinct CDR3 sequences, roughly 17% of them singletons. V lost 5 bases to trimming and J lost 5 bases; unmatched junction nucleotides: 15. CDR1 SQVTM and CDR2 ANQGSEA come from the germline V gene. The CDR3 spans 17 residues. Concerning this clonotype: What it recognizes is unknown.

This sequence joins TRBV29-1 and TRBJ2-6; 7 bases match TRBD1. The sequence was collected from an adult woman who had mild COVID-19 (a few samples of this study predate the infection). Cell type and time point are not known. The sequenced sample consisted of PBMCs or a T cell subset sorted from them (not recorded which). The CDR3 DNA sequence: TGCAGCGTTAAGGGGGCCTCCGGCCGGAGTCGGGCCAACGTCCTGACTTTC. Its protein is CSVKGASGRSRANVLTF.